In its sample, the clone carrying this TCR beta chain was seen a few times. This sample was taken from a study of blood T cell repertoires in COVID-19. For the study at large: Collection of acute and convalescent COVID-19 samples took place in the United States, Italy and Spain.

Sequenced by immunoSEQ multiplex PCR; TCRdb stores in-frame clones only, minus some. The sample holds about 310,000 clones, 80% to 90% seen once. Germline CDR1 SNHLY, CDR2 FYNNEI. The CDR3 contains 12 residues. The germline V and J ends were trimmed by 10 bases and 3 bases, with 10 bases remaining between them. The rearrangement joins TRBV2 to TRBJ2-1; no reliable D call. Sequencing was done on a sample of peripheral blood. This clonotype was obtained from a woman aged 45 to 65 who had recovered from COVID-19. CDR3 residues: CAIAVNYNEQFF. The CDR3 DNA sequence: TGTGCCATCGCGGTTAACTACAATGAGCAGTTCTTC.